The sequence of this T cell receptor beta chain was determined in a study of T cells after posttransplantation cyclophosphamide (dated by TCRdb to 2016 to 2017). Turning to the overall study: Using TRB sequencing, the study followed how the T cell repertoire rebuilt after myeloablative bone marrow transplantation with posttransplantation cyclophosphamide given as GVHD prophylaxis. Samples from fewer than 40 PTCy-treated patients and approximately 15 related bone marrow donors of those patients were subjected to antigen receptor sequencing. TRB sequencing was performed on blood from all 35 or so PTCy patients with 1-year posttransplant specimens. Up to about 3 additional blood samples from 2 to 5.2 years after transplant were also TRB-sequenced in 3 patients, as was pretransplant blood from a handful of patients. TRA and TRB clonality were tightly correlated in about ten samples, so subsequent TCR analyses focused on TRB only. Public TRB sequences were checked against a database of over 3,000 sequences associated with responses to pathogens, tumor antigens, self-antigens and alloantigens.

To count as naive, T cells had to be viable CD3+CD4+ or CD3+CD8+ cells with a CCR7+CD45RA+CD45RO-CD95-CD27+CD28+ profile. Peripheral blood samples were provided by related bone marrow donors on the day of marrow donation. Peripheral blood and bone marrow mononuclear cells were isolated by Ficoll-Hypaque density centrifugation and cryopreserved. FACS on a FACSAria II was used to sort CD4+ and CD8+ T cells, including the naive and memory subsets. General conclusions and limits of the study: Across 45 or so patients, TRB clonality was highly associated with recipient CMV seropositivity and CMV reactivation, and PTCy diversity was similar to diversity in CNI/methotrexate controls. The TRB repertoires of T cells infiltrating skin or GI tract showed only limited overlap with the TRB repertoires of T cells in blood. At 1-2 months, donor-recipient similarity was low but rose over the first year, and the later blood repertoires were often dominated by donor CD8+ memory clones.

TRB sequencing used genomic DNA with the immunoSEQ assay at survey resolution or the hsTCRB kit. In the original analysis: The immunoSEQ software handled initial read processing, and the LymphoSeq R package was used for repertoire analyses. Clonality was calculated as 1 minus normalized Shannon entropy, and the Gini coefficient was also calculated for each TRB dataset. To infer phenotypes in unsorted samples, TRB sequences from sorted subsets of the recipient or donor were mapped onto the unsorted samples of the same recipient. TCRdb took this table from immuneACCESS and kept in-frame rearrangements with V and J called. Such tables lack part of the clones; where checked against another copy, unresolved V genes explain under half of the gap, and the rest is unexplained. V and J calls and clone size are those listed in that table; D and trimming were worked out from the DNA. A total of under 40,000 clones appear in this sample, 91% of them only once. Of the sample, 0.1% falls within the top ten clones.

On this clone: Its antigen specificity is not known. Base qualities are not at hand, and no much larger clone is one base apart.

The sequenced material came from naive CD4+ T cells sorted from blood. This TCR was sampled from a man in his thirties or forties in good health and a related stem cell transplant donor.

The CDR3 region reads CASRQTASSGNTIYF. The bases are TGTGCCAGCAGACAGACAGCCAGCTCTGGAAACACCATATATTTT. The sequence joins TRBV6-5 to TRBJ1-3; tentative D gene TRBD1, with 5 bases matching. The germline ends are 12 bases apart after V is trimmed by 6 bases and J by 0 bases. The germline V gene sets CDR1 to MNHEY and CDR2 to SVGAGI. Spanning cysteine to phenylalanine, the CDR3 consists of 15 amino acids. Only CDR3 DNA remains: 45 bases, in frame from the first base.